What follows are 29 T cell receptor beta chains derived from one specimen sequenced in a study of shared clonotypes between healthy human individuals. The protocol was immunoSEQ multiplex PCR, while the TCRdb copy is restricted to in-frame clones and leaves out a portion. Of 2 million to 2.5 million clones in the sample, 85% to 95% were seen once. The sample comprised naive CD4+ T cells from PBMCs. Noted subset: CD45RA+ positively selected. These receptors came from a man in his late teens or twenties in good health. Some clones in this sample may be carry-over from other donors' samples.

CDR3 DNA: TGTGCCAGCAGCGTAGAAGGGGCCTGGGGTATTCAGAATGAGCAGTTCTTC. This codes for CASSVEGAWGIQNEQFF. The chain recombines TRBV9 with TRBJ2-1; D is possibly TRBD1 (5 bases). The CDR3 has 17 amino acids. V dropped 0 bases and J dropped 7 bases, with 20 bases sitting between them. Germline V gene sequence: CDR1 SGDLS, CDR2 YYNGEE.

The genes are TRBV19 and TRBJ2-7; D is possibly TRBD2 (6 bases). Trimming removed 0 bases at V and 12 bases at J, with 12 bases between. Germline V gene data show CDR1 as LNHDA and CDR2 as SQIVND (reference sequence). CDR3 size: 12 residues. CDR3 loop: CASSIDSSAPYF. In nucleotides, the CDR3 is TGTGCCAGTAGTATAGATTCTAGCGCCCCGTACTTC. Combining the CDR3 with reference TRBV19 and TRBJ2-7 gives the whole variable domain DGGITQSPKYLFRKEGQNVTLSCEQNLNHDAMYWYRQDPGQGLRLIYYSQIVNDFQKGDIAEGYSVSREKKESFPLTVTSAQKNPTAFYLCASSIDSSAPYFGPGTRLTVT.

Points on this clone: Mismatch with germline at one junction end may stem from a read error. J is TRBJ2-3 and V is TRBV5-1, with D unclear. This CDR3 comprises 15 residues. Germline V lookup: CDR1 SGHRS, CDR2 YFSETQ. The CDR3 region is CASNLAPSATDTQYF. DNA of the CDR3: TGCGCCAGCAACTTGGCCCCTAGTGCCACAGATACGCAGTATTTT.

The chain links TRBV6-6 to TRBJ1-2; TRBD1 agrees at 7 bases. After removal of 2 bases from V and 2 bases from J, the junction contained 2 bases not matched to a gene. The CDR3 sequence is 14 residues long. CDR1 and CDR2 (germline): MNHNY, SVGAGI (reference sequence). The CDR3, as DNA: TGTGCCAGCAGTTACGGACAGGCAAACTATGGCTACACCTTC. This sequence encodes CASSYGQANYGYTF.

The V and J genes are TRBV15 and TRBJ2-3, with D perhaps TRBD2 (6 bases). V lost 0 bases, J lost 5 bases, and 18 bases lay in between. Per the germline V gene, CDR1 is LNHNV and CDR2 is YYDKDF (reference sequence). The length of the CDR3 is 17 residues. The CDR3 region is CATSRDRGSMREDTQYF. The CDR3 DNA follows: TGTGCCACCAGCAGAGATCGGGGTTCGATGCGGGAAGATACGCAGTATTTT.

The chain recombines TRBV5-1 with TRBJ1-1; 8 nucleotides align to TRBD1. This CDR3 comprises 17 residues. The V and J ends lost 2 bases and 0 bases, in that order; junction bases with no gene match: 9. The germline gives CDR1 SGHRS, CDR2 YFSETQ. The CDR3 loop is CASSLLGTGVMNTEAFF. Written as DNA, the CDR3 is TGCGCCAGCAGCTTATTAGGGACAGGCGTAATGAACACTGAAGCTTTCTTT.

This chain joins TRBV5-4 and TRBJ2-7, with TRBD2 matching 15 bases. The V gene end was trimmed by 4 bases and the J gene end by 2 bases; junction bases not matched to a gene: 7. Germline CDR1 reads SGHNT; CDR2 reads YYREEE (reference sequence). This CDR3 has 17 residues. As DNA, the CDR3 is TGTGCCAGCAGCCGGGGACTAGCGGGAGGCCTCACCTACGAGCAGTACTTC. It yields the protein CASSRGLAGGLTYEQYF. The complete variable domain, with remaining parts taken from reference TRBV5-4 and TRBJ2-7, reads ETGVTQSPTHLIKTRGQQVTLRCSSQSGHNTVSWYQQALGQGPQFIFQYYREEENGRGNFPPRFSGLQFPNYSSELNVNALELDDSALYLCASSRGLAGGLTYEQYFGPGTRLTVT.

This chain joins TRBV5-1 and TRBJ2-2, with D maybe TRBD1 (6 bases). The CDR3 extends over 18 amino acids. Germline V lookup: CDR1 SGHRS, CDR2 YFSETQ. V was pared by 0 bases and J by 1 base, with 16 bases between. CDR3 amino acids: CASSLDPPGQMNTGELFF. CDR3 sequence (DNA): TGCGCCAGCAGCTTGGACCCACCGGGACAAATGAACACCGGGGAGCTGTTTTTT.

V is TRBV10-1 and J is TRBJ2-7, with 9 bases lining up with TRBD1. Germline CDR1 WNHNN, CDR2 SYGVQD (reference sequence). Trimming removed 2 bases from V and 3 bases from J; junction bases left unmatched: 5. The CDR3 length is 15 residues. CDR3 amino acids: CASSEPGQGLYEQYF. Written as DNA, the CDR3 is TGCGCCAGCAGTGAGCCGGGACAGGGACTCTACGAGCAGTACTTC.

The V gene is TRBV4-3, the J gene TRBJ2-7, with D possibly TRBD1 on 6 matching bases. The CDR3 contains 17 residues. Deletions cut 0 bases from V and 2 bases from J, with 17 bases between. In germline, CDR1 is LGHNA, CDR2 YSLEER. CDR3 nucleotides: TGCGCCAGCAGCCAAGATAAACGTTTAGGGGGACCCTACGAGCAGTACTTC. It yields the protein CASSQDKRLGGPYEQYF.

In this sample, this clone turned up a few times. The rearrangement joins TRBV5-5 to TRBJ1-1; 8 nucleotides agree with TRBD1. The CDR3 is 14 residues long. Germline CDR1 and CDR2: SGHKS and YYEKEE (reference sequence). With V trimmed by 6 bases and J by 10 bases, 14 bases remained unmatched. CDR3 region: CASTAGQVIFRAFF. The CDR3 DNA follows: TGTGCCAGCACCGCGGGACAGGTAATTTTCAGAGCTTTCTTT.

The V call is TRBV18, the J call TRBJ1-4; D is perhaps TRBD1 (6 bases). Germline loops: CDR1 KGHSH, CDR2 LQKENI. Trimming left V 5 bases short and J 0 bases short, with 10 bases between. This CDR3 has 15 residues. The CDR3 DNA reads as TGTGCCAGCTCATTCGGACAGCCAACTAATGAAAAACTGTTTTTT. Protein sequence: CASSFGQPTNEKLFF.

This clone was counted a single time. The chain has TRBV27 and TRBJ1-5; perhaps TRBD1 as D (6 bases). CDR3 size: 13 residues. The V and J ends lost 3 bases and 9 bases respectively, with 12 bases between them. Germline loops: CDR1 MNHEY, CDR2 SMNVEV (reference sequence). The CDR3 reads CASSLRGSTPQHF. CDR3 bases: TGTGCCAGCAGTTTGAGGGGGAGTACGCCCCAGCATTTT.

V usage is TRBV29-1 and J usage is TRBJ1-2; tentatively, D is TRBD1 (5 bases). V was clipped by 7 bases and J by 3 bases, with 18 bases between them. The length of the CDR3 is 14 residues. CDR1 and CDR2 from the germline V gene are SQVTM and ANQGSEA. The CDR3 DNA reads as TGCAGCGCAGCGGCAGGGTTAAAGTACTATGGCTACACCTTC. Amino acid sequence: CSAAAGLKYYGYTF.

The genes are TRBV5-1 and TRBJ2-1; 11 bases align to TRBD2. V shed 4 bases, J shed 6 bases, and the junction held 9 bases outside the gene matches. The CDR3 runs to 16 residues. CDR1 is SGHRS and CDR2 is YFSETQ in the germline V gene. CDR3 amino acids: CASSQLTSGSTNEQFF. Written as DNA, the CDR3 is TGCGCCAGCAGCCAACTTACTAGCGGGAGTACCAATGAGCAGTTCTTC.

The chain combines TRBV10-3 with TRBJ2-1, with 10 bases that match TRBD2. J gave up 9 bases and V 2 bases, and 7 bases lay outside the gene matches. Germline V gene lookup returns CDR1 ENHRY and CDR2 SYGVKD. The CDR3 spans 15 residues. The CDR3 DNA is TGTGCCATCAGTGAGGCTAGCGGGAGCGTCTTTGAGCAGTTCTTC. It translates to CAISEASGSVFEQFF.

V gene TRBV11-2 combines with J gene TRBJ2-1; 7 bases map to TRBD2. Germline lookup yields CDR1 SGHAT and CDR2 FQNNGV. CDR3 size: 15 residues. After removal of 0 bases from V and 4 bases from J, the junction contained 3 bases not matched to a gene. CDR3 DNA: TGTGCCAGCAGCTTAGATAGAGCGGGGTACAATGAGCAGTTCTTC. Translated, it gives CASSLDRAGYNEQFF.

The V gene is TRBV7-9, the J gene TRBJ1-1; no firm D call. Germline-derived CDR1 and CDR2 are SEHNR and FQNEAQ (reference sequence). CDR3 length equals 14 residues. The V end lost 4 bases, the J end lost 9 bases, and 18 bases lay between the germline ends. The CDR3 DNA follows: TGTGCCAGCAGCTGGTCGGGCCAAACAGAGCAAGCTTTCTTT. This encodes CASSWSGQTEQAFF.

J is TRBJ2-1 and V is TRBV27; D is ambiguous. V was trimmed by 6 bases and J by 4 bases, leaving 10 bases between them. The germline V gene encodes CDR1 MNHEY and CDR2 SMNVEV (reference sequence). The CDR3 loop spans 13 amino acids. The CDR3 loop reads CASRDSPYNEQFF. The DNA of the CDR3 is TGTGCCAGCAGAGACTCTCCATACAATGAGCAGTTCTTC.

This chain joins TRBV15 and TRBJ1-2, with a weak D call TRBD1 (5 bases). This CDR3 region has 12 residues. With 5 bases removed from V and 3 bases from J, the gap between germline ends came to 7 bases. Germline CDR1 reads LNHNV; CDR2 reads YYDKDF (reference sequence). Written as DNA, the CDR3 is TGTGCCACCAGCCCGGGGGACTATGGCTACACCTTC. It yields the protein CATSPGDYGYTF.

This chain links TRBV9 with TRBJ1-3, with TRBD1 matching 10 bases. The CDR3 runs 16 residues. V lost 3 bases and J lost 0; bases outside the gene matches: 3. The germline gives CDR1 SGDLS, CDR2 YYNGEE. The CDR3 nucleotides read TGTGCCAGCAGCGGACAGGGGGCTTTCTCTGGAAACACCATATATTTT. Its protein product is CASSGQGAFSGNTIYF.

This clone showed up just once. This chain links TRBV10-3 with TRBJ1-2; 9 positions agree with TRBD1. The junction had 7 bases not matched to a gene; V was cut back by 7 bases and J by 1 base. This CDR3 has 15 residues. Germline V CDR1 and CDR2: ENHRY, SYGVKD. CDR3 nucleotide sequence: TGTGCCATCACCCCAGGACAGGGGATTAACTATGGCTACACCTTC. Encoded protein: CAITPGQGINYGYTF.

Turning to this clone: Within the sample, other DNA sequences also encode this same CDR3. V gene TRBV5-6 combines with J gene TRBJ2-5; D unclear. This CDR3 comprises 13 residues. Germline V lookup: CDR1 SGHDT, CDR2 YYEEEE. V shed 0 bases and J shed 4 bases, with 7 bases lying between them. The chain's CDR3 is CASSLGGGETQYF. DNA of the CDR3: TGTGCCAGCAGCTTGGGTGGCGGAGAGACCCAGTACTTC.

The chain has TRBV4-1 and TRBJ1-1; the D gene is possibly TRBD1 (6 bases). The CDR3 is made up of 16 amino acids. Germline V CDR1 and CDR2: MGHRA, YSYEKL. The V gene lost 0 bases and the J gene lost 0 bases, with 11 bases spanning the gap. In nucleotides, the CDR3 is TGCGCCAGCAGCCAAGATTGGAGACAGGTGAACACTGAAGCTTTCTTT. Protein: CASSQDWRQVNTEAFF.

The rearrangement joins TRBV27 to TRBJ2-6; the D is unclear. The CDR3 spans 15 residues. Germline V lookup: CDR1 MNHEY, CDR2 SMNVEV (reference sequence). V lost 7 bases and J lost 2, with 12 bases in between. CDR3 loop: CASKAPAAGANVLTF. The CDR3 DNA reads TGTGCCAGCAAGGCTCCCGCCGCTGGGGCCAACGTCCTGACTTTC.

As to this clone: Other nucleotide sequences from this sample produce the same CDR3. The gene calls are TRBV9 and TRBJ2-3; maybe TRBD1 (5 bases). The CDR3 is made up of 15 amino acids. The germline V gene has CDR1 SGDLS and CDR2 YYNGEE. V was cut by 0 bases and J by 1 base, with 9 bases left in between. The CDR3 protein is CASSVAQGGTDTQYF. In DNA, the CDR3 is TGTGCCAGCAGCGTAGCGCAGGGTGGCACAGATACGCAGTATTTT.

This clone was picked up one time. CDR3 loop: CASSRFSGYNEQFF. The CDR3 coding sequence is TGTGCCAGCAGCCGGTTTAGCGGGTACAATGAGCAGTTCTTC. The J gene is TRBJ2-1, the V gene TRBV7-9, with 7 nucleotides matching TRBD2. V shed 5 bases and J 4 bases; nucleotides not matched to a gene: 5. Germline CDR1 SEHNR, CDR2 FQNEAQ (reference sequence). CDR3 length equals 14 residues.

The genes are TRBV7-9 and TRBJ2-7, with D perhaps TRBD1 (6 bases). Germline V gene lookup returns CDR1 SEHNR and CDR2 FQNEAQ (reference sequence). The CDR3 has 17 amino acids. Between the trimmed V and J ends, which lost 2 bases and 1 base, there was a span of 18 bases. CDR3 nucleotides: TGTGCCAGCAGCTTACCCCGGGCCCGGGGACAATCCTACGAGCAGTACTTC. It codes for CASSLPRARGQSYEQYF.

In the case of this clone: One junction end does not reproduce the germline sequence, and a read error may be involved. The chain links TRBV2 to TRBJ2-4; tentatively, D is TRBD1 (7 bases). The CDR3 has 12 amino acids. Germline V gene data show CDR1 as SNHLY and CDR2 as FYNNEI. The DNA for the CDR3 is TGTGCCAGCAGGGGAACGGGAGCCAGGGGGGACTTC. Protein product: CASRGTGARGDF.